Listed below are T cell receptor beta chains from one sample, sequenced in a study of T cell repertoires in cytomegalovirus infection. Their cognate antigens are unknown. TCRdb re-called the reads with MiXCR, one entry per CDR3 protein. The sample records approximately 990,000 distinct CDR3 sequences, approximately 31% being singletons. Sequenced material: cultured CD8+ T cells from PBMCs, taken from culture after CMV antigen stimulation. The source of these receptors is a human donor in good health (CMV status not recorded). Some clones in this sample may be carry-over from other donors' samples. Each CDR3 is given with its conserved first and last residue. D genes are given only for firm matches. Size values are once, few and many counts, or a class for expanded clones, and some rows have none.

CDR3 DNA,CDR3 protein,clone size,J gene,D gene,V gene
TGTGCCAGTAGTATAACGTCGGCAGGGGGGGATGGCTACACCTTC,CASSITSAGGDGYTF,NA,TRBJ1-2,TRBD1,TRBV19
TGTGCTAGTGGTTTGAACGTTAACTACGAGCAGTACTTC,CASGLNVNYEQYF,NA,TRBJ2-7,NA,TRBV12-5
TGTGCCAGCAGCTTAGTAAGGGGACACCTGAACACCGGGGAGCTGTTTTTT,CASSLVRGHLNTGELFF,NA,TRBJ2-2,NA,TRBV7-9
TGCGCCAGCAGCCAAGAACTAGCGGGGGGAATCTCCTACAATGAGCAGTTCTTC,CASSQELAGGISYNEQFF,NA,TRBJ2-1,TRBD2,TRBV4-1
TGTGCCAGCAGCTTAGGTCTGGACGGCACCGGGGAGCTGTTTTTT,CASSLGLDGTGELFF,many,TRBJ2-2,NA,TRBV7-6
TGTGCCAGTACATTCGACGGCTCCTCCTACAATGAGCAGTTCTTC,CASTFDGSSYNEQFF,few,TRBJ2-1,NA,TRBV7-9
TGTGCCAGCAGCTTAGGATACTTCCAAGAGACCCAGTACTTC,CASSLGYFQETQYF,many,TRBJ2-5,NA,TRBV7-2
TGTGCCAGCAGCGCAGAAGGTCAGGGGGTAACGAACACTGAAGCTTTCTTT,CASSAEGQGVTNTEAFF,many,TRBJ1-1,TRBD1,TRBV7-2
TGCAGCGTTGATTGGGAGGCTGAAGCTTTCTTT,CSVDWEAEAFF,NA,TRBJ1-1,NA,TRBV29-1
TGTGCCAGCAGCGTCCCGGGGAGGGATTCACCCCTCCACTTT,CASSVPGRDSPLHF,NA,TRBJ1-6,NA,TRBV9
TGTGCCAGCAGTTTTTCGGGTTGGAGCAGGGGTCAGCCCCAGCATTTT,CASSFSGWSRGQPQHF,NA,TRBJ1-5,NA,TRBV27
TGTGCCAGCAGCCCTACCTGGGAATGGGGAAAAGATACGCAGTATTTT,CASSPTWEWGKDTQYF,NA,TRBJ2-3,NA,TRBV28
TGTGCCAGCAGCTTGAAACGTTCTGAAGCTTTCTTT,CASSLKRSEAFF,few,TRBJ1-1,NA,TRBV5-4
TGTGCCAGCAGTTACTCGTCCCCGAGTGAGGCAGCTTTCTTT,CASSYSSPSEAAFF,NA,TRBJ1-1,NA,TRBV6-5
TGTGTCAGCAGCCCGACAGGGGGCGAGGTTGAGCCCCAGCATTTT,CVSSPTGGEVEPQHF,NA,TRBJ1-5,TRBD1,TRBV7-9
TGTGCCAGCAGTGAAGACGTGCGCACAGATACGCAGTATTTT,CASSEDVRTDTQYF,few,TRBJ2-3,NA,TRBV6-1
TGTGCCACCCCGAGAGGGGGCGGTTATGGCTACACCTTC,CATPRGGGYGYTF,NA,TRBJ1-2,TRBD1,TRBV2
TGTGCCAGCAGCCCTAGGACAGGGATTCTCTTCTTC,CASSPRTGILFF,few,TRBJ1-2,TRBD1,TRBV7-6
TGTGCCAGCAGCAGAAGTTTCATTAGCACAGATACGCAGTATTTT,CASSRSFISTDTQYF,few,TRBJ2-3,NA,TRBV11-2
TGCGCCAGCAGCCTAGGGACAGGATCAGGCCAGCCCCAGCATTTT,CASSLGTGSGQPQHF,few,TRBJ1-5,TRBD1,TRBV5-1
TGTGCCAGCAGTTTATCCCCCCTCCAGCCCCAGCATTTT,CASSLSPLQPQHF,NA,TRBJ1-5,NA,TRBV12-3/TRBV12-4
TGTGCCAGCAGTGAATATTATGGGACTACCTACGAGCAGTACTTC,CASSEYYGTTYEQYF,few,TRBJ2-7,TRBD2,TRBV25-1
TGTGCCAGCAGTTTTCTAGCGGGGGGGCTTTTGGGCGGGGCCAACGTCCTGACTTTC,CASSFLAGGLLGGANVLTF,NA,TRBJ2-6,TRBD2,TRBV12-3/TRBV12-4
TGTGCCAACAGCCTACGTCTGGCGGGGAGTAGCACAGATACGCAGTATTTT,CANSLRLAGSSTDTQYF,NA,TRBJ2-3,NA,TRBV7-2
TGTGCCAGCAGCCCAGGGGACAGGGGTCGGATCGGTGAAAAACTGTTTTTT,CASSPGDRGRIGEKLFF,NA,TRBJ1-4,TRBD1,TRBV12-3/TRBV12-4
TGTGCCAGTACCCCCTCGGCTAGCGGGAGGGAGGATACGCAGTATTTT,CASTPSASGREDTQYF,NA,TRBJ2-3,TRBD2,TRBV19